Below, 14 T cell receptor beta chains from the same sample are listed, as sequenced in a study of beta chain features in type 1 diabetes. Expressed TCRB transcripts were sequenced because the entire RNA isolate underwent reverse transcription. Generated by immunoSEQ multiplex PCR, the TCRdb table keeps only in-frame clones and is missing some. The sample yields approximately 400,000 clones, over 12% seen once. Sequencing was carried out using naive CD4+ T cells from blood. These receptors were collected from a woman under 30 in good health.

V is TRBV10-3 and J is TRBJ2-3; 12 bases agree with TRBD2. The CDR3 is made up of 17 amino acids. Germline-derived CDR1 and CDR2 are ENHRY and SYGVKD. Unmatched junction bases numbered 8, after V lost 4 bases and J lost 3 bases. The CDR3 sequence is CAISGLAGATGTDTQYF. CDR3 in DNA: TGTGCCATCAGTGGACTAGCGGGAGCCACTGGGACAGATACGCAGTATTTT.

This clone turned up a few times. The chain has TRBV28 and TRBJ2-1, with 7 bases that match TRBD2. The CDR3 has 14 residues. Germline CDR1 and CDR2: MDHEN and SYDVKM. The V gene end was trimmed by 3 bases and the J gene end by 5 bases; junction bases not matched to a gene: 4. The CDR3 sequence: CASSFGGSHNEQFF. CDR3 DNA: TGTGCCAGCAGTTTTGGCGGGAGTCACAATGAGCAGTTCTTC.

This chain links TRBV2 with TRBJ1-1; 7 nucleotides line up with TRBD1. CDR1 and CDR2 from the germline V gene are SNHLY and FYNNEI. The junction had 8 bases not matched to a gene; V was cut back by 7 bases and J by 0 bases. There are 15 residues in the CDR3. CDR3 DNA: TGTGCCAGCACTCGGGACAGCCTTTTGAACACTGAAGCTTTCTTT. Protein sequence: CASTRDSLLNTEAFF. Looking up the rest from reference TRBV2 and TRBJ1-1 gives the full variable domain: EPEVTQTPSHQVTQMGQEVILRCVPISNHLYFYWYRQILGQKVEFLVSFYNNEISEKSEIFDDQFSVERPDGSNFTLKIRSTKLEDSAMYFCASTRDSLLNTEAFFGQGTRLTVV.

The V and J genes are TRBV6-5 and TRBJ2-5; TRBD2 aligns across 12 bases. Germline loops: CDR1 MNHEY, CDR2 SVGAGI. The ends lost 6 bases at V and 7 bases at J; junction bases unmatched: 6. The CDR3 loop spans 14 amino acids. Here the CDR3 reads CASSRTSGIGTQYF. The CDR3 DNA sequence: TGTGCCAGCAGCCGGACTAGCGGGATCGGGACCCAGTACTTC.

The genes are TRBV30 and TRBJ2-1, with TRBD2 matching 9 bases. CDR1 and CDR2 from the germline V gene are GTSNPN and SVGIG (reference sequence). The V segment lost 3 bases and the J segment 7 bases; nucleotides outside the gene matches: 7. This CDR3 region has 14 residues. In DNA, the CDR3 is TGTGCCTGGAGACTTAGCGGGAGAAGTAATGAGCAGTTCTTC. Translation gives CAWRLSGRSNEQFF. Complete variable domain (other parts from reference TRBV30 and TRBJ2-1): SQTIHQWPATLVQPVGSPLSLECTVEGTSNPNLYWYRQAAGRGLQLLFYSVGIGQISSEVPQNLSASRPQDRQFILSSKKLLLSDSGFYLCAWRLSGRSNEQFFGPGTRLTVL.

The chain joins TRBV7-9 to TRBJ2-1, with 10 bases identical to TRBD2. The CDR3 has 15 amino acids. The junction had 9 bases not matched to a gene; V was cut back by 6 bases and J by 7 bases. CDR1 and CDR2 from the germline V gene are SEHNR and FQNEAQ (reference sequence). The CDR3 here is CASSPPSGSGNEQFF. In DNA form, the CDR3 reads TGTGCCAGCAGTCCACCTAGCGGGAGTGGGAATGAGCAGTTCTTC.

Here the CDR3 reads CGLAGGPTGELFF. The DNA for the CDR3 is TGTGGACTAGCGGGAGGGCCGACCGGGGAGCTGTTTTTT. The chain couples TRBV30 to TRBJ2-2, with TRBD2 identical over 14 bases. CDR1 and CDR2 from the germline V gene are GTSNPN and SVGIG (reference sequence). The CDR3 is made up of 13 amino acids. The full variable domain, rest sourced from reference TRBV30 and TRBJ2-2, is SQTIHQWPATLVQPVGSPLSLECTVEGTSNPNLYWYRQAAGRGLQLLFYSVGIGQISSEVPQNLSASRPQDRQFILSSKKLLLSDSGFYLCGLAGGPTGELFFGEGSRLTVL.

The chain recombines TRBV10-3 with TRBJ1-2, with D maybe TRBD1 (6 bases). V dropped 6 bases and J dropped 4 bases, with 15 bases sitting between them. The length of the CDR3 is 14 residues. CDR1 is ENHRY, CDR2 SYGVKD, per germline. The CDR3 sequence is CAIRETLGAYGYTF. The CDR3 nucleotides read TGTGCCATCAGGGAGACACTGGGGGCCTATGGCTACACCTTC.

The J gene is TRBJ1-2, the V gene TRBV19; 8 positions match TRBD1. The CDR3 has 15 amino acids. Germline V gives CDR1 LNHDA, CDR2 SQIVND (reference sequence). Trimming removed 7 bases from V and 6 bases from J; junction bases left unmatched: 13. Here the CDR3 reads CASTLWSDRDNGYTF. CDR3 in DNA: TGTGCCAGTACCCTCTGGTCGGACAGGGATAATGGCTACACCTTC.

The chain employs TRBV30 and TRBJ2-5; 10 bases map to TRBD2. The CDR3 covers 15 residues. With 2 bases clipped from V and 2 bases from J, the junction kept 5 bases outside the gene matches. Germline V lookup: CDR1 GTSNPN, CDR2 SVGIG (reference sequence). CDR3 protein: CAWSLAGVAQETQYF. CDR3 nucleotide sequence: TGTGCCTGGAGTCTAGCGGGAGTGGCTCAAGAGACCCAGTACTTC.

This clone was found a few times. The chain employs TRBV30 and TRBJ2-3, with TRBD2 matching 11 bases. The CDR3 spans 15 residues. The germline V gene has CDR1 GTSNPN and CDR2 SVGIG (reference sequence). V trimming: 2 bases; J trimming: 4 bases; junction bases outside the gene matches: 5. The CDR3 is CAWSLGTSGADTQYF. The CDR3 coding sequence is TGTGCCTGGAGTCTCGGGACTAGCGGCGCAGATACGCAGTATTTT. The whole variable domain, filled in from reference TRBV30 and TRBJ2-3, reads SQTIHQWPATLVQPVGSPLSLECTVEGTSNPNLYWYRQAAGRGLQLLFYSVGIGQISSEVPQNLSASRPQDRQFILSSKKLLLSDSGFYLCAWSLGTSGADTQYFGPGTRLTVL.

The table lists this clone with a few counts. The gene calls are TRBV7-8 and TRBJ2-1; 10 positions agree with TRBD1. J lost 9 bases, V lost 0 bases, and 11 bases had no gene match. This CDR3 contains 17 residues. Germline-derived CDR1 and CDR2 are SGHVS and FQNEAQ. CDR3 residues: CASSLAPTGGQGGEQFF. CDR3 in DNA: TGTGCCAGCAGCTTAGCCCCGACAGGGGGCCAAGGTGGTGAGCAGTTCTTC.

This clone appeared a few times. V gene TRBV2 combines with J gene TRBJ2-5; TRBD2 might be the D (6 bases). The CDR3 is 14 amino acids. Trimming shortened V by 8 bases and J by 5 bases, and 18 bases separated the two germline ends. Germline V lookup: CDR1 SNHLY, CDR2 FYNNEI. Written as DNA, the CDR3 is TGTGCCAGCTCCCGAGAGGGAGGTCGGGAGACCCAGTACTTC. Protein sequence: CASSREGGRETQYF.

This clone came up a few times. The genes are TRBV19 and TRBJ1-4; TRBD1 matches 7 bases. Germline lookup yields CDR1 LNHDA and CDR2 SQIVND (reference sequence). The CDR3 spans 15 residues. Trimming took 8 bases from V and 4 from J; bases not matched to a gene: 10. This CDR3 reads CASRFRDRHNEKLFF. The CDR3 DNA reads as TGTGCCAGTCGCTTCAGGGACAGACATAATGAAAAACTGTTTTTT.